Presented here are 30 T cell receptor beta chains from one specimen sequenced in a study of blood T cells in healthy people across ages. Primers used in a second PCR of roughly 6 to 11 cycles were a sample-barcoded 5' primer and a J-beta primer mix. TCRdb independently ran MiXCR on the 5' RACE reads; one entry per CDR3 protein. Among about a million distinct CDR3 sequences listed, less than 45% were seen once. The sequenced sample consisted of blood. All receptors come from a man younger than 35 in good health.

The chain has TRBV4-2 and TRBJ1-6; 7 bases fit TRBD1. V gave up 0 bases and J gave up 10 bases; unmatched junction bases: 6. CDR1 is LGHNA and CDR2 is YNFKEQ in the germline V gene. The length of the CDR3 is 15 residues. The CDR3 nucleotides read TGTGCCAGCAGCCAAGATCGACAGGGCGGATCACCCCTCCACTTT. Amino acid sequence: CASSQDRQGGSPLHF.

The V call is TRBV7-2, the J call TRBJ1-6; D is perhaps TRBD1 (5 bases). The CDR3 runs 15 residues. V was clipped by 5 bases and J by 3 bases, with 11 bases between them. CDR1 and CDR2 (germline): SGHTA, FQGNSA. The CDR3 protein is CASSDIGDYNSPLHF. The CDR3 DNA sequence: TGTGCCAGCAGCGACATAGGGGACTATAATTCACCCCTCCACTTT.

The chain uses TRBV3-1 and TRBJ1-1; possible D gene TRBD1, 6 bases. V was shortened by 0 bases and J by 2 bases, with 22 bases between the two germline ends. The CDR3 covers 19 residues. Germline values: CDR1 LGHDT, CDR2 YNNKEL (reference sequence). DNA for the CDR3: TGTGCCAGCAGCCAAGATCGGTCTTGGGGGCAACCGACTAACACTGAAGCTTTCTTT. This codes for CASSQDRSWGQPTNTEAFF.

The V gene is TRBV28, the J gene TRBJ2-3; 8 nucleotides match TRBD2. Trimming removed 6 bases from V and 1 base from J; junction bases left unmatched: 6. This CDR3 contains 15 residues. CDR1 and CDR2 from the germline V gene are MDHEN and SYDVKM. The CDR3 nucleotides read TGTGCCAGCAGGGAACCGGGACTAGGCACAGATACGCAGTATTTT. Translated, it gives CASREPGLGTDTQYF.

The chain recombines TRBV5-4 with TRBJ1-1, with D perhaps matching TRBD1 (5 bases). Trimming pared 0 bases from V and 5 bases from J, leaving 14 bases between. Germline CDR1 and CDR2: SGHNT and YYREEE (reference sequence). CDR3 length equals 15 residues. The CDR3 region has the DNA TGTGCCAGCAGCTTGGAATATCGGGGGGAGACTGAAGCTTTCTTT. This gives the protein CASSLEYRGETEAFF.

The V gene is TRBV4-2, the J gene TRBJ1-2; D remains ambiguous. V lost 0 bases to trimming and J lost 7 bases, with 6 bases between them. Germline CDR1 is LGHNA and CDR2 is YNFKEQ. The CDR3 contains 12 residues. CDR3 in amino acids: CASSQDQGGYTF. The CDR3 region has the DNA TGTGCCAGCAGCCAAGACCAAGGTGGCTACACCTTC.

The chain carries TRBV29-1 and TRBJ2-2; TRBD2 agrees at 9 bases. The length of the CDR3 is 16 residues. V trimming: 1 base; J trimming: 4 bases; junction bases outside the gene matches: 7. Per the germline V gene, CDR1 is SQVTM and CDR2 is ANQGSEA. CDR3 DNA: TGCAGCGTTGAAGGGTCTAGCGGGGTCGGCACCGGGGAGCTGTTTTTT. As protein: CSVEGSSGVGTGELFF.

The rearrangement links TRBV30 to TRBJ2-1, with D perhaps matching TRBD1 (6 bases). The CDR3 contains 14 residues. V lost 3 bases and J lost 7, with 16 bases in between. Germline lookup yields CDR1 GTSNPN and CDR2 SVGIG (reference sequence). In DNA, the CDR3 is TGTGCCTGGAGCGACCTAGGGGGTCTAAATGAGCAGTTCTTC. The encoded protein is CAWSDLGGLNEQFF.

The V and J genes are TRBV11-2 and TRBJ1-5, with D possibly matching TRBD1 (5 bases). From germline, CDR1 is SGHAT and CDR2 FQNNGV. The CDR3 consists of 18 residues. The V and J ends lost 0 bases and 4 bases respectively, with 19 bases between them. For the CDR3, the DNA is TGTGCCAGCAGCTTAGATTCCCCCGCGAGGGGTTGGAATCAGCCCCAGCATTTT. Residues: CASSLDSPARGWNQPQHF.

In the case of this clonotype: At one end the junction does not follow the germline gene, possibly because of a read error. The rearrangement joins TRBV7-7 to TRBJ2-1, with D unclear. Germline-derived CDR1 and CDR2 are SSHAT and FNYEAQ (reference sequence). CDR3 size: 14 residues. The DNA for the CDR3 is TGTGCCGGCAGCCCCCTGAGCTCCTACAATGAGCAGTTCTTC. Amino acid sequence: CAGSPLSSYNEQFF.

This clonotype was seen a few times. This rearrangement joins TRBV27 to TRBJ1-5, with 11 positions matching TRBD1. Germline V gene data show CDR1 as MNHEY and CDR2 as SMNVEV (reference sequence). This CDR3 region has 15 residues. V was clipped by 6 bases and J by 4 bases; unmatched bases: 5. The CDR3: CASSGTGGHNQPQHF. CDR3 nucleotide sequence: TGTGCCAGCAGCGGGACAGGGGGACATAATCAGCCCCAGCATTTT.

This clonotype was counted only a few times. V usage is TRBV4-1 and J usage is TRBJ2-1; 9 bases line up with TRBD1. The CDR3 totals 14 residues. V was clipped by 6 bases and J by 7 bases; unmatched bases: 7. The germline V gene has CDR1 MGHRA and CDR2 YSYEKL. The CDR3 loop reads CASSRQGEGNEQFF. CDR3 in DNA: TGCGCCAGCAGTCGACAGGGGGAAGGTAATGAGCAGTTCTTC.

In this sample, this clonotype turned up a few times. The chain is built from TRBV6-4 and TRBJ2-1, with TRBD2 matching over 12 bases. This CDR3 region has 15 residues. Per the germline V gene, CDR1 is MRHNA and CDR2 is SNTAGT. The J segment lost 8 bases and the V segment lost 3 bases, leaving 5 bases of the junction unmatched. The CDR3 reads CASSELAGGGDEQFF. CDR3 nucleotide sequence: TGTGCCAGCAGTGAACTAGCGGGGGGTGGCGATGAGCAGTTCTTC.

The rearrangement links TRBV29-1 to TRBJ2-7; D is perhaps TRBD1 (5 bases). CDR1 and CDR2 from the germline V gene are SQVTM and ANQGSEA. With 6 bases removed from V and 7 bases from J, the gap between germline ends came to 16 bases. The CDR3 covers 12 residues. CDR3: CSVAGPYNEQYF. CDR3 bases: TGCAGCGTCGCAGGGCCCTACAATGAGCAGTACTTC.

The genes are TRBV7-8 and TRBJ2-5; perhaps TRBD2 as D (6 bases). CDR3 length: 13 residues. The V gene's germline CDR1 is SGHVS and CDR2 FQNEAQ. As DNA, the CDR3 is TGTGCAGGAGGAGGGGACCTTAGGGAGACCCAGTACTTC. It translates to CAGGGDLRETQYF.

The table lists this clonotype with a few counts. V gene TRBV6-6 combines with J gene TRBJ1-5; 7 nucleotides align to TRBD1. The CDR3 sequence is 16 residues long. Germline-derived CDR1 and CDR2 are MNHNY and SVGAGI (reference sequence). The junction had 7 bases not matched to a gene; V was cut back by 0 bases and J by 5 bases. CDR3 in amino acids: CASSYSNVGTDQPQHF. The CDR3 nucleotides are TGTGCCAGCAGTTACTCGAACGTCGGGACAGATCAGCCCCAGCATTTT.

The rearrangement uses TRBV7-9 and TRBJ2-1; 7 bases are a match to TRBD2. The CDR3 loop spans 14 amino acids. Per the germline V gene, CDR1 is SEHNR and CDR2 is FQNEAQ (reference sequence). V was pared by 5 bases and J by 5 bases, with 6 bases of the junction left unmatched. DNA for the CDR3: TGTGCCAGCAGCCCAGGTCGGGGGGACAATGAGCAGTTCTTC. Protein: CASSPGRGDNEQFF.

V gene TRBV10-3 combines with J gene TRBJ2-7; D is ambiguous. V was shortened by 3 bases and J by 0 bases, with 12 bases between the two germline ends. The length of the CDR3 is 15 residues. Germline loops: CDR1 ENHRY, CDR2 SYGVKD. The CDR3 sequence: CAISEGLTASYEQYF. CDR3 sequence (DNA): TGTGCCATCAGTGAAGGCCTTACGGCCTCCTACGAGCAGTACTTC.

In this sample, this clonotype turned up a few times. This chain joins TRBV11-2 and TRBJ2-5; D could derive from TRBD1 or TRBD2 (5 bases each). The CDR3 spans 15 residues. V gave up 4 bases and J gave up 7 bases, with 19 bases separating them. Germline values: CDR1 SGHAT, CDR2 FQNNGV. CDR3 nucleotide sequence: TGTGCCAGCAGCTCTTCAGGGACCCTCTGGGGGACCCAGTACTTC. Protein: CASSSSGTLWGTQYF.

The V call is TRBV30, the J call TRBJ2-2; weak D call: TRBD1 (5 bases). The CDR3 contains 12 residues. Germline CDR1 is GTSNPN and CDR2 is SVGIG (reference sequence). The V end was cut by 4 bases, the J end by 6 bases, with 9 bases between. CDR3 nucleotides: TGTGCCTGGAATCAGGGATCCGGGGAGCTGTTTTTT. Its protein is CAWNQGSGELFF.

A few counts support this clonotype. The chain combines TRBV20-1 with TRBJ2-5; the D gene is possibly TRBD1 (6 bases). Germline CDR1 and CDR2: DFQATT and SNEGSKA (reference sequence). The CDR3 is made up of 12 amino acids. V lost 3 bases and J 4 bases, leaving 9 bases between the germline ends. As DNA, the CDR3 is TGCAGTGCTAGTGGGGGCGTAGAGACCCAGTACTTC. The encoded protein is CSASGGVETQYF.

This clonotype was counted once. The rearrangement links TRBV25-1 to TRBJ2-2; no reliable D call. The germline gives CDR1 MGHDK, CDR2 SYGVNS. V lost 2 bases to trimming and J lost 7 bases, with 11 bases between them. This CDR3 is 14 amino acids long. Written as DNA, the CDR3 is TGTGCCAGCAGTGAAACGCCTAGGGTCGGGGAGCTGTTTTTT. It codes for CASSETPRVGELFF.

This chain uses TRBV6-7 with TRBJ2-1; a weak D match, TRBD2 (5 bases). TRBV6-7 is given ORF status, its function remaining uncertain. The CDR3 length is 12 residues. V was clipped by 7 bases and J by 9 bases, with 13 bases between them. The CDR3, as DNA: TGTGCCAGCACCTACCCTCGGGGTGAGCAGTTCTTC. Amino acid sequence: CASTYPRGEQFF.

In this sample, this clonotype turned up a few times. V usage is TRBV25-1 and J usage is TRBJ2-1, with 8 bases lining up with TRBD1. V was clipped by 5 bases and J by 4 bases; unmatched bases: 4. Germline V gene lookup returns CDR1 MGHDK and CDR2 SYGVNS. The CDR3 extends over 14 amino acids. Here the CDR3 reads CASSKQGGYNEQFF. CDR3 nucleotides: TGTGCCAGCAGTAAACAGGGGGGATACAATGAGCAGTTCTTC.

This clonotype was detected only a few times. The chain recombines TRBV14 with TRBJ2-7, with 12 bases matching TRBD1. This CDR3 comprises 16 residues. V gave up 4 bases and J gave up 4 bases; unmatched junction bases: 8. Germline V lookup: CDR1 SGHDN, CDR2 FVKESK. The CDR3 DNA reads TGTGCCAGCAGCCCCAGGGACAGGGGGCTTCATTACGAGCAGTACTTC. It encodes CASSPRDRGLHYEQYF.

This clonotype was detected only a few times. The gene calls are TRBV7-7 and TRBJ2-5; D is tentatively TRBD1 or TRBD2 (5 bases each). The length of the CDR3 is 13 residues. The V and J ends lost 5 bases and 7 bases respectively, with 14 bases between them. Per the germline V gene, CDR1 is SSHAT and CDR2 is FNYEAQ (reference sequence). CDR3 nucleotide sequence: TGTGCCAGCAGCAGGGGACCGGTCGGGACCCAGTACTTC. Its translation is CASSRGPVGTQYF.

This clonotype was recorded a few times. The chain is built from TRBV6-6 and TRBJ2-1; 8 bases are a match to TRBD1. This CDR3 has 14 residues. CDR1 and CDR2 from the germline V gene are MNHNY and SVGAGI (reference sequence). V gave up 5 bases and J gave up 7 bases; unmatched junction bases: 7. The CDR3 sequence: CASSETGAGNEQFF. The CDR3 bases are TGTGCCAGCAGTGAGACAGGGGCGGGAAATGAGCAGTTCTTC.

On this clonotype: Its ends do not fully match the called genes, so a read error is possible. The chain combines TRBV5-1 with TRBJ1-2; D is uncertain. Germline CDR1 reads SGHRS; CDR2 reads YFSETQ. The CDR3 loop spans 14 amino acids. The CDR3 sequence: CASSLEFTNYGCTF. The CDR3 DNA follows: TGCGCCAGCAGCTTGGAGTTTACTAACTATGGCTGCACCTTC.

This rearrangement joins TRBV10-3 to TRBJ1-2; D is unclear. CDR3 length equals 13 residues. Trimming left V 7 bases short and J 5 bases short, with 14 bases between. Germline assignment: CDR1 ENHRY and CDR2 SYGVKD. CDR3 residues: CAITAEAAYGYTF. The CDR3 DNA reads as TGTGCCATCACGGCTGAAGCTGCTTATGGCTACACCTTC.

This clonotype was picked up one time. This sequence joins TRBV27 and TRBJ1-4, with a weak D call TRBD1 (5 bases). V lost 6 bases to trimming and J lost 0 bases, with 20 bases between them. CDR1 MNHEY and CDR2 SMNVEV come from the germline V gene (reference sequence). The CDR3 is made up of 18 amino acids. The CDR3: CASRPYADTQPTNEKLFF. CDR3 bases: TGTGCCAGCAGACCCTACGCGGACACCCAACCAACTAATGAAAAACTGTTTTTT.